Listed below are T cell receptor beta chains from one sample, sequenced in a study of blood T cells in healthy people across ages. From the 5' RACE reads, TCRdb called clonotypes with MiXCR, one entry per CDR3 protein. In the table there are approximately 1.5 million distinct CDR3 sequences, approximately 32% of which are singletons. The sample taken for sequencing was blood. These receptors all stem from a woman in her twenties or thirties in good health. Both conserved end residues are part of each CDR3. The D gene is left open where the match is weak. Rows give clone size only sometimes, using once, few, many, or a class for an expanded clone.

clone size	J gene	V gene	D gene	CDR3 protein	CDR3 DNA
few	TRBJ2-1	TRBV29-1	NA	CSVVRKVRDEQFF	TGCAGCGTTGTAAGGAAGGTAAGGGATGAGCAGTTCTTC
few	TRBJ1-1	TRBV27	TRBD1	CASRLFDRVNTEAFF	TGTGCCAGCCGGCTATTCGACAGGGTAAACACTGAAGCTTTCTTT
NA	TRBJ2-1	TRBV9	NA	CASSVAVSSANEQFF	TGTGCCAGCAGCGTGGCTGTGAGCAGCGCAAATGAGCAGTTCTTC
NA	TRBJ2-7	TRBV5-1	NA	CASSFQEVGEQYF	TGCGCCAGCAGCTTCCAGGAGGTAGGGGAGCAGTACTTC
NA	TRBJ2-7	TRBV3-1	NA	CASSQVMSGDGAYEQYF	TGTGCCAGCAGCCAAGTCATGTCGGGGGATGGGGCCTACGAGCAGTACTTC
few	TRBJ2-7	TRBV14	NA	CASSHSNNPYEQYF	TGTGCCAGCAGCCACAGTAACAATCCCTACGAGCAGTACTTC
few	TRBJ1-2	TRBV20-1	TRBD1	CSARDPRTGDYGYTF	TGCAGTGCTAGAGATCCCCGGACAGGGGACTATGGCTACACCTTC
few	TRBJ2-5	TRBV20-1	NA	CSTLRDPAGTQYF	TGCAGTACACTCCGGGACCCCGCGGGGACCCAGTACTTC
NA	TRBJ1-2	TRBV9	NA	CASSAGRERGNYGYTF	TGTGCCAGCAGCGCTGGGCGAGAGCGAGGGAACTATGGCTACACCTTC
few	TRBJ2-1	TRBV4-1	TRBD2	CASSQRTRHTSNEQFF	TGCGCCAGCAGCCAGAGGACTAGGCATACCTCCAATGAGCAGTTCTTC
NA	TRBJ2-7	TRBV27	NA	CASSRQDKSSYEQYF	TGTGCCAGCAGCCGTCAGGACAAGAGCTCCTACGAGCAGTACTTC
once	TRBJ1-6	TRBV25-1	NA	CASSESNNSPLHF	TGTGCCAGCAGTGAGTCGAATAATTCACCCCTCCACTTT
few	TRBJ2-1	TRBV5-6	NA	CASSLRAGRGGLDEQFF	TGTGCCAGCAGCCTTCGGGCGGGGAGAGGGGGGTTGGATGAGCAGTTCTTC
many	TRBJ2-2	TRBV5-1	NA	CASSLEGTGELFF	TGTGCCAGCAGCTTAGAGGGCACCGGGGAGCTGTTTTTT
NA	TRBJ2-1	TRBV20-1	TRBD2	CSARALAGPIYNEQFF	TGCAGTGCTAGAGCCTTAGCGGGCCCCATCTACAATGAGCAGTTCTTC
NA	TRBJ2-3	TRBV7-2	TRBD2	CASSPPSAGGPTDTQYF	TGTGCCAGCAGCCCGCCGTCAGCGGGAGGCCCCACAGATACGCAGTATTTT
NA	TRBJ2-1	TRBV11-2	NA	CASRQWGRAYNEQFF	TGTGCCAGCAGACAATGGGGCAGGGCCTACAATGAGCAGTTCTTC
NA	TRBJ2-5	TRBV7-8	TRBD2	CASSLLGTSIGTQYF	TGTGCCAGCAGCCTACTCGGGACTAGCATCGGGACCCAGTACTTC
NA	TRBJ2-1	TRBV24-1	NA	CATSDGLARTYNEQFF	TGTGCCACCAGTGATGGGCTAGCTAGGACCTACAATGAGCAGTTCTTC
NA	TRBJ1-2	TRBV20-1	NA	CSASPGTQYGYTF	TGCAGTGCTTCCCCCGGGACCCAGTATGGCTACACCTTC
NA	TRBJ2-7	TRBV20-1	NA	CSAPRAGQYEQYF	TGCAGTGCCCCGAGGGCAGGTCAATACGAGCAGTACTTC
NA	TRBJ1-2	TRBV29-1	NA	CSADGAGDDPNYGYTF	TGCAGCGCAGACGGGGCAGGGGATGACCCTAACTATGGCTACACCTTC
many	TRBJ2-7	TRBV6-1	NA	CASSDLGGGRYEQYF	TGTGCCAGCAGTGACCTTGGCGGTGGAAGGTACGAGCAGTACTTC
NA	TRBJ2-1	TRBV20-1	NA	CSARVPNRGNEQFF	TGCAGTGCTAGAGTGCCGAACCGAGGAAATGAGCAGTTCTTC
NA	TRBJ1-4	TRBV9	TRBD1	CASGQGGEKLFF	TGTGCCAGCGGACAGGGAGGTGAAAAACTGTTTTTT
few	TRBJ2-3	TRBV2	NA	CASSDSRTFTDTQYF	TGTGCCAGCAGTGACTCCCGGACCTTCACAGATACGCAGTATTTT
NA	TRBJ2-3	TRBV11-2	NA	CASSFQEASRSDTQYF	TGTGCCAGCAGCTTTCAGGAGGCTAGCAGATCAGATACGCAGTATTTT
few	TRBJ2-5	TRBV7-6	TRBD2	CASSLTSGSLFETQYF	TGTGCCAGCAGCCTCACTAGCGGGAGTCTGTTTGAGACCCAGTACTTC
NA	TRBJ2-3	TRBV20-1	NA	CSARDGGGGADTQYF	TGCAGTGCTAGAGATGGGGGAGGTGGCGCAGATACGCAGTATTTT